The TCR beta chain under discussion was sequenced for a study of blood T cell repertoires in COVID-19. Study at large: PBMCs, B-cell-depleted T cells, or T cells provided the cDNA or gDNA that made up the material.

This CDR3 spans 15 amino acids. CDR1 MNHEY and CDR2 SVGAGI come from the germline V gene. Between the trimmed V and J ends, which lost 2 bases and 0 bases, there was a span of 8 bases. The data were produced by immunoSEQ multiplex PCR, yet TCRdb's version contains in-frame clones alone and is incomplete. The table records approximately 450,000 clones, roughly 85% of them present only once. The sample consisted of PBMCs or T cells enriched from blood (not recorded which). This TCR came from a woman under 30 with acute COVID-19. V and J are TRBV6-5 and TRBJ2-1, with a tentative D call TRBD2 (6 bases). In DNA form, the CDR3 reads TGTGCCAGCAGTTACGGGCGGGGCTCCTACAATGAGCAGTTCTTC. Translating it yields CASSYGRGSYNEQFF.